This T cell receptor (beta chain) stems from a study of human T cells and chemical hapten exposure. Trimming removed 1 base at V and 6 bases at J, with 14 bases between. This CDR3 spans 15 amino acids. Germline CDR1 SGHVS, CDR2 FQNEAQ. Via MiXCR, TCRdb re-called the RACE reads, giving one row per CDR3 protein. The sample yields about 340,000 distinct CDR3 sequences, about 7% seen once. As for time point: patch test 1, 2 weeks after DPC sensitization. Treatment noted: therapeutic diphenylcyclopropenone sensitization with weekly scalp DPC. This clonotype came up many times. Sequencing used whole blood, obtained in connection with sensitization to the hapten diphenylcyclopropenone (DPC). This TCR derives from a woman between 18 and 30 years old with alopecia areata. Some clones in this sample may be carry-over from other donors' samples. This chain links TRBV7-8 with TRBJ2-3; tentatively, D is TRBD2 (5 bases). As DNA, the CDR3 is TGTGCCAGCAGCTTAGAGCGGACGTTGGCGGATACGCAGTATTTT. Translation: CASSLERTLADTQYF.